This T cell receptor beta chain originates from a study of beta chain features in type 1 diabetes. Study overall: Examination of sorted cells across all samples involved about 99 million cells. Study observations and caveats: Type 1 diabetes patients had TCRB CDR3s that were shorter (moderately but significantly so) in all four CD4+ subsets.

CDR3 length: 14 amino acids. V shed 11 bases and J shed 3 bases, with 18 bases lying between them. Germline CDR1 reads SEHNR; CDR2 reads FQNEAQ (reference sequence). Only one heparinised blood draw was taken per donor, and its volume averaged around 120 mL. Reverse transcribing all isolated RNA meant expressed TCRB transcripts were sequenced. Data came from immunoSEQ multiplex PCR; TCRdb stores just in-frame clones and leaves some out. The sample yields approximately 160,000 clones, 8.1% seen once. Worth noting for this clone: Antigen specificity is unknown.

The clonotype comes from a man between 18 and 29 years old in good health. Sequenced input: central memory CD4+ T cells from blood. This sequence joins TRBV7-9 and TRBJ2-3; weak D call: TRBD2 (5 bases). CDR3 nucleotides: TGTGCCTTCCCAGGTGGGAGTTTAACAGATACGCAGTATTTT. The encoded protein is CAFPGGSLTDTQYF.